A single sample gave rise to the 29 T cell receptor beta chains below, sequenced in a study of blood T cell repertoires in COVID-19. Assay used: immunoSEQ multiplex PCR; TCRdb lists only in-frame clones, some missing. The sample holds approximately 88,000 clones, approximately 80% seen once. The sequencing input was peripheral blood. The receptors here all came from a human donor in a cohort sampled during active COVID-19.

The V gene is TRBV11-2, the J gene TRBJ1-3; maybe TRBD1 (5 bases). The CDR3 consists of 14 residues. Looked up from germline, CDR1 is SGHAT and CDR2 is FQNNGV. Trimming pared 11 bases from V and 0 bases from J, leaving 14 bases between. The CDR3 coding sequence is TGTGCCTCCAGGGCAGGGCTCTCTGGAAACACCATATATTTT. Amino acid sequence: CASRAGLSGNTIYF.

V is TRBV6-6 and J is TRBJ2-5, with 8 bases that match TRBD1. The trim removed 3 bases at V and 5 bases at J, leaving 8 bases unmatched. The CDR3 spans 15 residues. Germline V CDR1 and CDR2: MNHNY, SVGAGI (reference sequence). Here the CDR3 reads CASSYSQGAGETQYF. The CDR3 DNA reads TGTGCCAGCAGTTATTCGCAGGGGGCGGGGGAGACCCAGTACTTC.

This clone occurred a few times. This chain joins TRBV7-3 and TRBJ2-3; 7 bases are a match to TRBD2. Per the germline V gene, CDR1 is SGHTA and CDR2 is FQGTGA. The CDR3 is 15 amino acids. V gave up 2 bases and J gave up 0 bases; unmatched junction bases: 2. As DNA, the CDR3 is TGTGCCAGCAGCTTACTAGCGGCTAGCACAGATACGCAGTATTTT. As protein: CASSLLAASTDTQYF.

The CDR3 protein is CASSGGQGSYNEQFF. CDR3 sequence (DNA): TGTGCCAGCAGCGGGGGACAGGGGTCCTACAATGAGCAGTTCTTC. V gene TRBV7-2 combines with J gene TRBJ2-1, with TRBD1 identical over 10 bases. Germline V gene sequence: CDR1 SGHTA, CDR2 FQGNSA. CDR3 size: 15 residues. The V gene end was trimmed by 5 bases and the J gene end by 1 base; junction bases not matched to a gene: 2. Full variable domain (remainder filled in from reference TRBV7-2 and TRBJ2-1): GAGVSQSPSNKVTEKGKDVELRCDPISGHTALYWYRQSLGQGLEFLIYFQGNSAPDKSGLPSDRFSAERTGGSVSTLTIQRTQQEDSAVYLCASSGGQGSYNEQFFGPGTRLTVL.

The chain carries TRBV29-1 and TRBJ2-2; D ambiguous. The CDR3 loop spans 14 amino acids. V lost 0 bases, J lost 7 bases, and 12 bases lay in between. The germline V gene encodes CDR1 SQVTM and CDR2 ANQGSEA. The CDR3 is CSVEEETLRGELFF. In DNA form, the CDR3 reads TGCAGCGTTGAAGAAGAGACTCTCCGCGGGGAGCTGTTTTTT.

The V call is TRBV27, the J call TRBJ1-5, with 9 bases matching TRBD1. Germline V gives CDR1 MNHEY, CDR2 SMNVEV (reference sequence). The J segment lost 13 bases and the V segment lost 5 bases, leaving 9 bases of the junction unmatched. There are 13 residues in the CDR3. DNA for the CDR3: TGTGCCAGCAGTATCCGGGACAGGGTGATGCAGCATTTT. Amino acids: CASSIRDRVMQHF.

The CDR3 sequence is CASSPRTSGSRTGELFF. CDR3 coding DNA: TGTGCCAGCAGCCCGCGGACTAGCGGGAGTAGAACCGGGGAGCTGTTTTTT. The chain uses TRBV7-8 and TRBJ2-2; 13 nucleotides align to TRBD2. The germline V gene encodes CDR1 SGHVS and CDR2 FQNEAQ. The CDR3 has 17 amino acids. V dropped 5 bases and J dropped 5; count of bases not matched to a gene: 8.

The chain is built from TRBV12-3 or TRBV12-4 and TRBJ1-5, with 7 bases aligning to TRBD1. This CDR3 spans 13 amino acids. V lost 6 bases to trimming and J lost 5 bases; unmatched junction nucleotides: 4. This CDR3 is CASSDRAHQPQHF. The CDR3 DNA follows: TGTGCCAGCAGCGACAGGGCGCATCAGCCCCAGCATTTT.

This chain joins TRBV7-3 and TRBJ2-7; 11 bases align to TRBD1. Per germline, CDR1 SGHTA and CDR2 FQGTGA. The CDR3 sequence is 19 residues long. The V segment lost 1 base and the J segment 0 bases; nucleotides outside the gene matches: 11. The CDR3 sequence is CASSLIGTGGRPNSYEQYF. Written as DNA, the CDR3 is TGTGCCAGCAGCTTAATAGGGACAGGGGGACGTCCCAACTCCTACGAGCAGTACTTC.

The chain combines TRBV29-1 with TRBJ2-7; 7 nucleotides match TRBD1. The CDR3 sequence is 13 residues long. The ends lost 7 bases at V and 2 bases at J; junction bases unmatched: 8. Germline CDR1 SQVTM, CDR2 ANQGSEA. For the CDR3, the DNA is TGCAGCGCTACTAGACAGGGCCCCTACGAGCAGTACTTC. Amino acids: CSATRQGPYEQYF.

V is TRBV28 and J is TRBJ2-3; 8 positions agree with TRBD2. This CDR3 comprises 19 residues. The germline V gene encodes CDR1 MDHEN and CDR2 SYDVKM. With V trimmed by 1 base and J by 1 base, 13 bases remained unmatched. The CDR3 here is CASSLFTRGLAGGTDTQYF. The CDR3 DNA follows: TGTGCCAGCAGTTTATTCACACGGGGGCTAGCGGGCGGCACAGATACGCAGTATTTT.

This clone was seen only once. J is TRBJ1-5 and V is TRBV7-3, with D uncertain. CDR1 and CDR2 (germline): SGHTA, FQGTGA. The germline V and J ends were trimmed by 5 bases and 10 bases, with 15 bases remaining between them. This CDR3 region has 13 residues. CDR3 residues: CASSRMGEGPQHF. CDR3 coding DNA: TGTGCCAGCAGCCGCATGGGTGAGGGCCCCCAGCATTTT.

The genes are TRBV7-2 and TRBJ2-1; tentatively, D is TRBD2 (6 bases). V gave up 5 bases and J gave up 4 bases, with 15 bases separating them. This CDR3 contains 15 residues. Germline-derived CDR1 and CDR2 are SGHTA and FQGNSA. CDR3 nucleotide sequence: TGTGCCAGCAGCCCACTGGGACTCTTATACAATGAGCAGTTCTTC. It translates to CASSPLGLLYNEQFF.

The genes are TRBV9 and TRBJ2-4; 7 bases are a match to TRBD2. With V trimmed by 0 bases and J by 3 bases, 3 bases remained unmatched. Germline V gives CDR1 SGDLS, CDR2 YYNGEE. The CDR3 runs to 15 residues. The CDR3 loop reads CASSVGEGDKNIQYF. CDR3 in DNA: TGTGCCAGCAGCGTAGGGGAGGGCGACAAAAACATTCAGTACTTC.

This clone was seen a few times. The V and J genes are TRBV9 and TRBJ2-3; 8 nucleotides align to TRBD2. Trimming removed 1 base from V and 2 bases from J; junction bases left unmatched: 12. The CDR3 consists of 18 residues. Germline loops: CDR1 SGDLS, CDR2 YYNGEE. The DNA for the CDR3 is TGTGCCAGCAGCGTAAGGCAGGGTATTAGCGGGATCACAGATACGCAGTATTTT. Its protein is CASSVRQGISGITDTQYF. The complete variable domain, with remaining parts taken from reference TRBV9 and TRBJ2-3, reads DSGVTQTPKHLITATGQRVTLRCSPRSGDLSVYWYQQSLDQGLQFLIQYYNGEERAKGNILERFSAQQFPDLHSELNLSSLELGDSALYFCASSVRQGISGITDTQYFGPGTRLTVL.

The rearrangement joins TRBV5-4 to TRBJ2-4, with D possibly matching TRBD1 (6 bases). Trimming pared 10 bases from V and 8 bases from J, leaving 16 bases between. This CDR3 has 12 residues. In germline, CDR1 is SGHNT, CDR2 YYREEE (reference sequence). The CDR3 sequence is CAYTGLFDIQYF. The CDR3 DNA reads TGTGCCTATACAGGGTTATTCGACATTCAGTACTTC.

The chain recombines TRBV19 with TRBJ2-2, with 7 bases that match TRBD2. CDR3 length: 13 residues. Unmatched junction bases numbered 5, after V lost 7 bases and J lost 6 bases. Germline V CDR1 and CDR2: LNHDA, SQIVND (reference sequence). CDR3 DNA: TGTGCCAGTACCCCGGGGGGTGCCGGGGAGCTGTTTTTT. Translated, it gives CASTPGGAGELFF.

This chain uses TRBV7-2 with TRBJ1-2, with TRBD1 as a possible D gene (6 bases). The germline gives CDR1 SGHTA, CDR2 FQGNSA. The ends were cut back, 9 bases at V and 0 bases at J, with 11 bases in the middle. The CDR3 is 13 residues long. The CDR3 bases are TGTGCCAGGGGGACAATAGCTAACTATGGCTACACCTTC. It is translated as CARGTIANYGYTF.

This clone came up a few times. The chain links TRBV24-1 to TRBJ2-3, with D possibly TRBD2 on 6 matching bases. V was pared by 5 bases and J by 5 bases, with 10 bases between. There are 13 residues in the CDR3. Germline V gene data show CDR1 as KGHDR and CDR2 as SFDVKD. The CDR3 DNA is TGTGCCACCAGTGTGACAGCGGGAGATACGCAGTATTTT. This gives the protein CATSVTAGDTQYF.

The rearrangement uses TRBV6-2 or TRBV6-3 and TRBJ1-5; D is perhaps TRBD1 (6 bases). V lost 6 bases to trimming and J lost 5 bases, with 17 bases between them. Germline V CDR1 and CDR2: MNHEY, SVGEGT. This CDR3 contains 15 residues. As DNA, the CDR3 is TGTGCCAGCAGCCTCCGGGACAAAGGTTATCAGCCCCAGCATTTT. Amino acid sequence: CASSLRDKGYQPQHF.

This clone was counted only a few times. The V gene is TRBV28, the J gene TRBJ2-3; D possibly corresponds to TRBD2 (6 bases). The CDR3 spans 14 residues. Trimming left V 3 bases short and J 3 bases short, with 10 bases between. Germline V gives CDR1 MDHEN, CDR2 SYDVKM. CDR3 sequence (DNA): TGTGCCAGCAGTTTCCTTAGCGGTACAGATACGCAGTATTTT. Its translation is CASSFLSGTDTQYF.

This sequence joins TRBV6-5 and TRBJ1-6; the match to TRBD1 covers 7 bases. From germline, CDR1 is MNHEY and CDR2 SVGAGI. The V segment lost 6 bases and the J segment 6 bases; nucleotides outside the gene matches: 2. The CDR3 loop spans 13 amino acids. CDR3 loop: CASRAGGNSPLHF. The CDR3 DNA follows: TGTGCCAGCAGGGCAGGGGGTAATTCACCCCTCCACTTT.

The genes are TRBV24-1 and TRBJ2-5, with D possibly TRBD1 on 5 matching bases. This CDR3 comprises 13 residues. V lost 4 bases to trimming and J lost 7 bases, with 12 bases between them. Germline lookup yields CDR1 KGHDR and CDR2 SFDVKD. The CDR3 spells CATSDPGQGTQYF. For the CDR3, the DNA is TGTGCCACCAGTGACCCAGGGCAGGGGACCCAGTACTTC.

This rearrangement joins TRBV30 to TRBJ2-7, with a tentative D call TRBD1 (5 bases). Between the trimmed V and J ends, which lost 2 bases and 2 bases, there was a span of 10 bases. CDR3 length equals 13 residues. Germline CDR1 reads GTSNPN; CDR2 reads SVGIG (reference sequence). The CDR3 sequence: CAWSSGLTYEQYF. Written as DNA, the CDR3 is TGTGCCTGGAGTTCAGGGCTCACCTACGAGCAGTACTTC. The variable domain in full, completed from reference TRBV30 and TRBJ2-7, reads SQTIHQWPATLVQPVGSPLSLECTVEGTSNPNLYWYRQAAGRGLQLLFYSVGIGQISSEVPQNLSASRPQDRQFILSSKKLLLSDSGFYLCAWSSGLTYEQYFGPGTRLTVT.

The chain carries TRBV6-6 and TRBJ1-1; 7 bases align to TRBD1. The CDR3 covers 12 residues. V trimming: 6 bases; J trimming: 4 bases; junction bases outside the gene matches: 2. Germline V CDR1 and CDR2: MNHNY, SVGAGI (reference sequence). CDR3 DNA: TGTGCCAGCAGCCAGGGGGGCACTGAAGCTTTCTTT. It translates to CASSQGGTEAFF.

V usage is TRBV27 and J usage is TRBJ1-6; no clear D gene. V lost 3 bases, J lost 7 bases, and 4 bases lay in between. CDR3 size: 12 residues. Germline CDR1 and CDR2: MNHEY and SMNVEV (reference sequence). CDR3 nucleotide sequence: TGTGCCAGCAGTTTCCAAAATTCACCCCTCCACTTT. Encoded protein: CASSFQNSPLHF.

This clone occurred a few times. V is TRBV7-2 and J is TRBJ1-5; no firm D call. The CDR3 contains 15 residues. The V end lost 2 bases, the J end lost 6 bases, and 14 bases lay between the germline ends. Germline V gene data show CDR1 as SGHTA and CDR2 as FQGNSA. The chain's CDR3 is CASSLTAEVLQPQHF. The CDR3, as DNA: TGTGCCAGCAGCTTAACGGCGGAGGTGCTTCAGCCCCAGCATTTT.

The CDR3 DNA reads as TGTGCCAGCAGCTTAAGGCAGGGATCCTACAATGAGCAGTTCTTC. Protein: CASSLRQGSYNEQFF. V is TRBV7-6 and J is TRBJ2-1; D perhaps matches TRBD1 (5 bases). The ends were cut back, 2 bases at V and 1 base at J, with 9 bases in the middle. CDR3 length equals 15 residues. From germline, CDR1 is SGHVS and CDR2 FNYEAQ. Complete variable domain (other parts from reference TRBV7-6 and TRBJ2-1): GAGVSQSPRYKVTKRGQDVALRCDPISGHVSLYWYRQALGQGPEFLTYFNYEAQQDKSGLPNDRFSAERPEGSISTLTIQRTEQRDSAMYRCASSLRQGSYNEQFFGPGTRLTVL.

This clone was counted a single time. The chain couples TRBV2 to TRBJ2-5; 8 nucleotides line up with TRBD2. The CDR3 length is 15 residues. From germline, CDR1 is SNHLY and CDR2 FYNNEI. The V segment lost 5 bases and the J segment 5 bases; nucleotides outside the gene matches: 10. The CDR3 nucleotides are TGTGCCAGCAGTACCGGGACTAGAGTACGGGAGACCCAGTACTTC. It is translated as CASSTGTRVRETQYF.